The 9 T cell receptor beta chains below come from one sample, sequenced in a study of cytomegalovirus exposure and HLA in healthy donors. In the PCR, 60 Vbeta and 13 Jbeta primers were used. Only in-frame clones appear in the TCRdb table, and some are missing; sequencing was by immunoSEQ multiplex PCR. The sample records approximately 76,000 clones, 79% being singletons. The sequenced sample was PBMCs. The receptor set was obtained from a man aged 25 to 45 in good health and CMV-seronegative.

There are a few counts of this clone. This rearrangement joins TRBV7-8 to TRBJ1-3; no clear D gene. Germline V CDR1 and CDR2: SGHVS, FQNEAQ. CDR3 length: 14 residues. Trimming took 5 bases from V and 4 from J, leaving 12 bases between them. In DNA, the CDR3 is TGTGCCAGCAGCCCGATCGGTGCCGGAAACACCATATATTTT. Its protein is CASSPIGAGNTIYF. Complete variable domain (other parts from reference TRBV7-8 and TRBJ1-3): GAGVSQSPRYKVAKRGQDVALRCDPISGHVSLFWYQQALGQGPEFLTYFQNEAQLDKSGLPSDRFFAERPEGSVSTLKIQRTQQEDSAVYLCASSPIGAGNTIYFGEGSWLTVV.

The chain joins TRBV29-1 to TRBJ2-5; 10 nucleotides agree with TRBD2. CDR3 length: 13 residues. With 6 bases clipped from V and 10 bases from J, the junction kept 11 bases outside the gene matches. Per germline, CDR1 SQVTM and CDR2 ANQGSEA. The CDR3 coding sequence is TGCAGCGTAGACAGCGGGGGGGTAGGGGGCCAGTACTTC. It translates to CSVDSGGVGGQYF.

The genes are TRBV6-6 and TRBJ1-2, with unresolved D. CDR3 length: 15 residues. Trimming took 8 bases from V and 4 from J, leaving 20 bases between them. Germline lookup yields CDR1 MNHNY and CDR2 SVGAGI (reference sequence). The CDR3 loop is CASGSEGRLPYGYTF. The CDR3 nucleotides are TGTGCCAGCGGGAGTGAGGGTCGCCTCCCCTATGGCTACACCTTC.

The CDR3 sequence: CASGLEQYTEAFF. In DNA, the CDR3 is TGTGCTAGTGGTTTGGAACAGTACACTGAAGCTTTCTTT. The chain links TRBV12-5 to TRBJ1-1, with D hard to call. The CDR3 runs to 13 residues. The germline V gene encodes CDR1 LGHNT and CDR2 FRNRAP. Trimming cost V 1 base and J 3 bases, with 6 bases left between them.

The rearrangement joins TRBV5-1 to TRBJ2-7; 11 bases align to TRBD1. CDR1 is SGHRS, CDR2 YFSETQ, per germline. Losses at the gene ends were 0 bases for V and 3 bases for J; bases not matched to a gene: 2. The CDR3 has 15 residues. As DNA, the CDR3 is TGCGCCAGCAGCTTGGAGGGGACAGGGGGCTACGAGCAGTACTTC. This sequence encodes CASSLEGTGGYEQYF.

This chain joins TRBV29-1 and TRBJ2-3, with D tentatively TRBD2 (5 bases). With 6 bases removed from V and 2 bases from J, the gap between germline ends came to 18 bases. Germline CDR1 and CDR2: SQVTM and ANQGSEA. The CDR3 has 15 amino acids. Here the CDR3 reads CSVRGREKDTDTQYF. The CDR3 DNA sequence: TGCAGCGTCCGAGGACGGGAAAAGGACACAGATACGCAGTATTTT.

This chain uses TRBV13 with TRBJ1-1, with 9 bases that match TRBD1. CDR3 length: 12 residues. Per the germline V gene, CDR1 is PRHDT and CDR2 is FYEKMQ (reference sequence). V lost 6 bases and J lost 11; bases outside the gene matches: 7. In DNA, the CDR3 is TGTGCCAGCAGACAGGGGGCAAGATCGGCTTTCTTT. This sequence encodes CASRQGARSAFF.

The CDR3 DNA reads as TGTGCCAGCAGCTTGGACAGTTGGGAGTTCTTC. This sequence encodes CASSLDSWEFF. V is TRBV5-5 and J is TRBJ2-1, with D unclear. CDR1 is SGHKS, CDR2 YYEKEE, per germline (reference sequence). Trimming removed 0 bases from V and 14 bases from J, with 9 bases in between. CDR3 length: 11 residues.

The chain links TRBV6-5 to TRBJ1-5; 8 bases are shared with TRBD1. CDR3 length equals 16 residues. Unmatched junction bases numbered 9, after V lost 4 bases and J lost 4 bases. The germline CDR1 and CDR2 sequences are MNHEY and SVGAGI. This chain's CDR3 is CASSSSGTGFNQPQHF. DNA for the CDR3: TGTGCCAGCAGTTCCTCCGGGACAGGTTTTAATCAGCCCCAGCATTTT.